This T cell receptor (beta chain) derives from a study of blood T cells in healthy people across ages. Broader study findings: A conclusive naive versus antigen-experienced comparison was prevented by the unsorted PBMCs.

A second PCR, run for roughly 7 to 12 cycles, used a sample-barcoded 5' primer plus a J-beta primer mix. The yield of each sample was at least 2.5 million CDR3-containing paired-end reads. TCRdb itself ran the 5' RACE reads through MiXCR, one entry per CDR3 protein. The data show more than 500,000 distinct CDR3 sequences, with roughly a quarter seen just once and less than 20% held by the top ten. Isolated PBMCs totaled at least 6.5 million in each sample. Germline assignment: CDR1 SQVTM and CDR2 ANQGSEA. The CDR3 consists of 14 residues. Deletions cut 2 bases from V and 0 bases from J, with 9 bases between. This clonotype was observed once. The antigen is not known.

Sequencing was carried out using blood. The clonotype originates from a woman in her seventies in good health. V and J are TRBV29-1 and TRBJ2-3; no firm D call. CDR3 amino acids: CSVEKKFSTDTQYF. In DNA, the CDR3 is TGCAGCGTTGAAAAAAAGTTTAGCACAGATACGCAGTATTTT.